This T cell receptor (beta chain) was identified during a study of lymphopenia after photon versus proton radiotherapy. Clones were sequenced by immunoSEQ multiplex PCR, and TCRdb holds only the in-frame ones, with some missing. The repertoire includes approximately 65,000 clones, 75% to 90% of them detected once, and roughly 12% sits in the top ten. The CDR3 extends over 16 amino acids. The V gene's germline CDR1 is SGHAT and CDR2 FQNNGV. Between the trimmed V and J ends, which lost 1 base and 3 bases, there was a span of 10 bases. Regarding the study as a whole: Under photons, naive T cells and diversity fell while effector/memory populations rose. Survival link was tested only in deceased patients; proton benefit remains a possibility.

Regarding this clone: Its cognate antigen is unknown.

The TCR sequence derives from an elderly man with esophageal cancer. Sequenced material: peripheral blood, taken from a patient treated with proton-based radiotherapy. This chain uses TRBV11-2 with TRBJ1-6; unclear D gene. CDR3 coding DNA: TGTGCCAGCAGCTTAGGACCTAGACTCTATAATTCACCCCTCCACTTT. Translation: CASSLGPRLYNSPLHF.